The clone carrying this TCR beta chain occurred a few times. Its antigen remains unidentified. The data were taken from a study of T cell repertoires in aging, cancer and after chemotherapy. Background on the study: Donors were grouped into six age bands spanning 30 or younger through 70 or older. Study results and caveats: Immunological memory after chemotherapy cannot be judged from the repertoire data.

TCR beta rearrangements were amplified from peripheral blood genomic DNA. Trimming took 2 bases from V and 12 from J, leaving 25 bases between them. CDR3 length: 16 residues. The germline V gene has CDR1 GTSNPN and CDR2 SVGIG (reference sequence). A mixed TRB-A/B primer pool amplified rearranged TRB by multiplex touch-down PCR. TCRdb passed the multiplex PCR reads through MiXCR, listing each CDR3 protein once. The sample yields fewer than 20,000 distinct CDR3 sequences, 40% to 55% seen once. The clonotype comes from a human donor in good health. Specimen: blood. J is TRBJ1-4 and V is TRBV30; tentative D call: TRBD1 (6 bases). The CDR3, as DNA: TGTGCCTGGAGTTTGTCAGGGGCCAAACATCATTCTCAACTGTTTTTT. This codes for CAWSLSGAKHHSQLFF.